These T cell receptor beta chains were read from a single sample in a study of blood T cell repertoires in COVID-19. TCRdb's table, derived via immunoSEQ multiplex PCR, lists solely in-frame clones and lacks some. Of over 400,000 clones in the sample, roughly 88% are singletons; the top ten hold approximately 2.9%. Material for sequencing was peripheral blood. These receptor sequences come from a human donor in a cohort sampled during active COVID-19. Both conserved end residues are part of each CDR3. Each record gives: CDR3 protein, CDR3 DNA, D gene, clone size, V gene, CDR3 length, J gene. A D gene is named only where the DNA matches it firmly. Size is stated for part of the rows, as once, few or many counts, or as a class when the clone is expanded.

CDR3aa: CATMNTGELFF
CDR3nt: TGTGCCACCATGAACACCGGGGAGCTGTTTTTT
d_gene: NA
abundance: few
v_gene: TRBV10-3
len: 11
j_gene: TRBJ2-2

CDR3aa: CASKEATEAFF
CDR3nt: TGTGCCAGCAAAGAGGCCACTGAAGCTTTCTTT
d_gene: NA
abundance: NA
v_gene: TRBV2
len: 11
j_gene: TRBJ1-1

CDR3aa: CASSPGQIQETQYF
CDR3nt: TGTGCCAGCAGCCCGGGACAGATCCAAGAGACCCAGTACTTC
d_gene: TRBD1
abundance: NA
v_gene: TRBV9
len: 14
j_gene: TRBJ2-5

CDR3aa: CASSTYYEQYF
CDR3nt: TGTGCCAGCAGCACCTACTACGAGCAGTACTTC
d_gene: NA
abundance: once
v_gene: TRBV11-2
len: 11
j_gene: TRBJ2-7

CDR3aa: CASSQDRAGDTQYF
CDR3nt: TGTGCCAGCAGCCAAGATCGCGCTGGAGATACGCAGTATTTT
d_gene: NA
abundance: NA
v_gene: TRBV4-2
len: 14
j_gene: TRBJ2-3

CDR3aa: CASSPPWQNGYTF
CDR3nt: TGTGCCAGCTCACCACCCTGGCAGAATGGCTACACCTTC
d_gene: NA
abundance: NA
v_gene: TRBV18
len: 13
j_gene: TRBJ1-2

CDR3aa: CASSESDRGGYEQYF
CDR3nt: TGCGCCAGCAGTGAGTCCGACAGGGGCGGCTACGAGCAGTACTTC
d_gene: TRBD1
abundance: NA
v_gene: TRBV10-2
len: 15
j_gene: TRBJ2-7

CDR3aa: CASSQWTGSSEKLFF
CDR3nt: TGTGCCAGCAGTCAATGGACAGGTTCGTCGGAAAAACTGTTTTTT
d_gene: TRBD1
abundance: NA
v_gene: TRBV5-6
len: 15
j_gene: TRBJ1-4

CDR3aa: CASSSGRLAGGDTQYF
CDR3nt: TGTGCCAGCAGCTCGGGAAGACTAGCGGGAGGAGATACGCAGTATTTT
d_gene: TRBD2
abundance: few
v_gene: TRBV27
len: 16
j_gene: TRBJ2-3

CDR3aa: CASSLGGRPRIQLYGYTF
CDR3nt: TGTGCCAGCAGCCTGGGGGGGCGCCCAAGGATTCAACTCTATGGCTACACCTTC
d_gene: NA
abundance: NA
v_gene: TRBV3-1/TRBV3-2
len: 18
j_gene: TRBJ1-2

CDR3aa: CASSVDGRTISYNEQFF
CDR3nt: TGTGCCAGCAGCGTAGATGGGCGGACTATCTCCTACAATGAGCAGTTCTTC
d_gene: NA
abundance: NA
v_gene: TRBV9
len: 17
j_gene: TRBJ2-1

CDR3aa: CASSVATPGVGETQYF
CDR3nt: TGTGCCAGCAGCGTAGCTACTCCGGGGGTCGGGGAGACCCAGTACTTC
d_gene: NA
abundance: NA
v_gene: TRBV9
len: 16
j_gene: TRBJ2-5

CDR3aa: CAWSGGGRDTGELFF
CDR3nt: TGTGCCTGGAGTGGGGGCGGGAGGGACACCGGGGAGCTGTTTTTT
d_gene: TRBD2
abundance: NA
v_gene: TRBV30
len: 15
j_gene: TRBJ2-2

CDR3aa: CASSRKTSGVSSYNEQFF
CDR3nt: TGTGCCAGCAGCCGAAAGACTAGCGGGGTTAGCTCCTACAATGAGCAGTTCTTC
d_gene: TRBD2
abundance: NA
v_gene: TRBV3-1/TRBV3-2
len: 18
j_gene: TRBJ2-1